Below are 29 T cell receptor beta chains sequenced from a single sample in a study of siplizumab effects on memory and regulatory T cells (dated by TCRdb to about 2019). The protocol used for the library was the immunoSEQ multiplex PCR assay. TCRdb's version of the immuneACCESS table is confined to in-frame rearrangements and falls short of the full clone set. An unresolved V gene accounts for under half of the shortfall where checked; the remainder is of unknown origin. The sample contains about 68,000 clones, 93% of them found a single time. Jointly, the top ten make up around 5% of the sample. Sequencing used CD8+ T cells sorted from blood. Receptors originate from a human donor in good health.

The chain employs TRBV11-1 and TRBJ1-4; no clear D gene. This CDR3 is 12 amino acids long. Germline lookup yields CDR1 SGHAT and CDR2 FQDESV (reference sequence). The V gene lost 6 bases and the J gene lost 5 bases, with 7 bases spanning the gap. CDR3 nucleotides: TGTGCCAGCAGGGGCAGGAATGAAAAACTGTTTTTT. This sequence encodes CASRGRNEKLFF.

This clone was seen only a few times. CDR3 sequence (DNA): TGTGCCAGCAGCCCCCACGGGGAGGGGTACACTGAAGCTTTCTTT. This codes for CASSPHGEGYTEAFF. This sequence joins TRBV6-1 and TRBJ1-1, with D perhaps matching TRBD1 (5 bases). CDR3 length: 15 amino acids. Germline assignment: CDR1 MNHNS and CDR2 SASEGT. V lost 6 bases to trimming and J lost 3 bases, with 17 bases between them.

This chain joins TRBV5-5 and TRBJ2-2; D is perhaps TRBD1 or TRBD2 (5 bases each). The CDR3 totals 14 residues. CDR1 and CDR2 (germline): SGHKS, YYEKEE (reference sequence). V was clipped by 0 bases and J by 6 bases, with 9 bases between them. The CDR3 bases are TGTGCCAGCAGCTTGGGACTGGGGGCCGGGGAGCTGTTTTTT. This gives the protein CASSLGLGAGELFF.

This chain uses TRBV29-1 with TRBJ2-2, with a tentative D call TRBD2 (6 bases). Trimming cost V 3 bases and J 5 bases, with 13 bases left between them. Looked up from germline, CDR1 is SQVTM and CDR2 is ANQGSEA. CDR3 length equals 14 residues. The CDR3 spells CSVDAGLETGELFF. DNA for the CDR3: TGCAGCGTTGACGCGGGACTCGAGACCGGGGAGCTGTTTTTT.

The chain combines TRBV4-3 with TRBJ1-4, with 8 bases lining up with TRBD1. The germline V gene has CDR1 LGHNA and CDR2 YSLEER. This CDR3 is built from 18 residues. The junction had 8 bases not matched to a gene; V was cut back by 1 base and J by 1 base. The DNA of the CDR3 is TGCGCCAGCAGCCAAGGCTTTGACAGGGGAATAACTAATGAAAAACTGTTTTTT. It specifies CASSQGFDRGITNEKLFF.

The rearrangement uses TRBV19 and TRBJ1-1, with D possibly being TRBD1 (6 bases). V was clipped by 5 bases and J by 2 bases, with 9 bases between them. Germline values: CDR1 LNHDA, CDR2 SQIVND (reference sequence). This CDR3 has 13 residues. The CDR3 region has the DNA TGTGCCAGTAGTTGGACAGACAACACTGAAGCTTTCTTT. It codes for CASSWTDNTEAFF.

The chain recombines TRBV6-6 with TRBJ1-5; D call uncertain. From germline, CDR1 is MNHNY and CDR2 SVGAGI (reference sequence). The CDR3 consists of 15 residues. V was cut by 10 bases and J by 7 bases, with 23 bases left in between. CDR3 amino acids: CATAMFEPKGQPQHF. The DNA for the CDR3 is TGTGCCACCGCTATGTTCGAACCCAAGGGACAGCCCCAGCATTTT.

The V gene is TRBV21-1, the J gene TRBJ1-5; TRBD1, the table's D call, lacks a check against the DNA. TRBV21-1 constitutes a pseudogene. This CDR3 comprises 15 residues. Here the CDR3 reads CASSDRDNSNQPQHF. The CDR3 DNA reads TGTGCCAGCAGCGACCGGGACAATAGCAATCAGCCCCAGCATTTT.

The genes are TRBV5-4 and TRBJ1-5; D ambiguous. CDR3 length equals 14 residues. The V and J ends lost 4 bases and 6 bases respectively, with 14 bases between them. Per germline, CDR1 SGHNT and CDR2 YYREEE (reference sequence). The CDR3 protein is CASSPGPGGQPQHF. The CDR3 DNA reads TGTGCCAGCAGCCCCGGTCCAGGAGGTCAGCCCCAGCATTTT.

The chain combines TRBV27 with TRBJ1-2; D call uncertain. Per germline, CDR1 MNHEY and CDR2 SMNVEV (reference sequence). V was shortened by 1 base and J by 7 bases, with 10 bases between the two germline ends. This CDR3 region has 13 residues. The CDR3 is CASSLYPLTGYTF. CDR3 in DNA: TGTGCCAGCAGTTTATACCCTTTGACTGGCTACACCTTC.

This chain uses TRBV5-6 with TRBJ2-3; 9 bases fit TRBD2. Trimming took 4 bases from V and 6 from J; bases not matched to a gene: 18. Germline assignment: CDR1 SGHDT and CDR2 YYEEEE. The length of the CDR3 is 18 residues. CDR3 DNA: TGTGCCAGCAGCCCAACCCTCGGTTTAGCGGGGGAACTTGATACGCAGTATTTT. This codes for CASSPTLGLAGELDTQYF.

CDR3 sequence: CASSLDGALGQPQHF. CDR3 nucleotides: TGTGCCAGCAGCTTAGACGGGGCGCTCGGTCAGCCCCAGCATTTT. The genes are TRBV7-2 and TRBJ1-5; perhaps TRBD1 as D (5 bases). V was pared by 1 base and J by 6 bases, with 13 bases between. CDR1 and CDR2 (germline): SGHTA, FQGNSA. The length of the CDR3 is 15 residues.

The chain has TRBV7-9 and TRBJ2-4, with D unresolved. The CDR3 has 11 residues. Per germline, CDR1 SEHNR and CDR2 FQNEAQ (reference sequence). Trimming cost V 10 bases and J 4 bases, with 8 bases left between them. CDR3 protein: CAIDEKNIQYF. The CDR3 DNA reads as TGTGCCATAGACGAGAAAAACATTCAGTACTTC.

On this clone itself: A junction end diverges from the germline sequence, so it may reflect a read error. V usage is TRBV11-2 and J usage is TRBJ2-2; D is possibly TRBD2 (5 bases). Per germline, CDR1 SGHAT and CDR2 FQNNGV. The CDR3 is 17 amino acids. This CDR3 reads CASSQEGSTANTGELFF. The CDR3 bases are TGCGCCAGCAGCCAAGAGGGTTCGACCGCGAACACCGGGGAGCTGTTTTTT.

The chain combines TRBV9 with TRBJ2-1; 10 bases are a match to TRBD2. The CDR3 is made up of 15 amino acids. CDR1 is SGDLS and CDR2 is YYNGEE in the germline V gene. V shed 3 bases and J 6 bases; nucleotides not matched to a gene: 6. The CDR3 region has the DNA TGTGCCAGCAGCGCCTTAGCGGGGGGTGGCAATGAGCAGTTCTTC. This encodes CASSALAGGGNEQFF.

This chain connects TRBV29-1 to TRBJ2-4, with D unclear. V was shortened by 4 bases and J by 3 bases, with 1 base between the two germline ends. This CDR3 has 10 residues. Germline CDR1 reads SQVTM; CDR2 reads ANQGSEA. The CDR3 is CSVVKNIQYF. For the CDR3, the DNA is TGCAGCGTTGTCAAAAACATTCAGTACTTC.

This chain links TRBV7-2 with TRBJ2-7, with D unclear. CDR3 length: 13 residues. V was cut by 3 bases and J by 0 bases, with 6 bases left in between. The germline V gene has CDR1 SGHTA and CDR2 FQGNSA. CDR3 loop: CASSFTVSYEQYF. The CDR3 DNA sequence: TGTGCCAGCAGCTTTACAGTCTCCTACGAGCAGTACTTC.

The chain employs TRBV5-6 and TRBJ1-1; D unresolved. Trimming stripped 5 bases from V and 3 bases from J, with 14 bases between. This CDR3 contains 14 residues. Germline assignment: CDR1 SGHDT and CDR2 YYEEEE. The CDR3 DNA reads TGTGCCAGCAGACGTGACGGAACCTACACTGAAGCTTTCTTT. This sequence encodes CASRRDGTYTEAFF.

The V and J genes are TRBV19 and TRBJ1-6, with 9 bases identical to TRBD1. The J segment lost 7 bases and the V segment lost 3 bases, leaving 4 bases of the junction unmatched. This CDR3 contains 15 residues. In germline, CDR1 is LNHDA, CDR2 SQIVND (reference sequence). CDR3 sequence reads: CASSIGGTGNSPLHF. The CDR3 region has the DNA TGTGCCAGTAGTATTGGCGGGACAGGGAATTCACCCCTCCACTTT.

This rearrangement joins TRBV9 to TRBJ2-1; D is tentatively TRBD1 or TRBD2 (5 bases each). V lost 4 bases and J lost 7, with 9 bases in between. The CDR3 is made up of 12 amino acids. Germline V gene lookup returns CDR1 SGDLS and CDR2 YYNGEE. CDR3 nucleotides: TGTGCCAGCAGCTTAGGGGAGAATGAGCAGTTCTTC. Translation gives CASSLGENEQFF.

J is TRBJ1-2 and V is TRBV7-6; D is unclear. Germline V lookup: CDR1 SGHVS, CDR2 FNYEAQ. Trimming left V 5 bases short and J 5 bases short, with 12 bases between. This CDR3 contains 13 residues. CDR3 in DNA: TGTGCCAGCAGCCCGGACGCACGATATGGCTACACCTTC. It yields the protein CASSPDARYGYTF. Full variable domain (missing parts from reference TRBV7-6 and TRBJ1-2): GAGVSQSPRYKVTKRGQDVALRCDPISGHVSLYWYRQALGQGPEFLTYFNYEAQQDKSGLPNDRFSAERPEGSISTLTIQRTEQRDSAMYRCASSPDARYGYTFGSGTRLTVV.

The chain couples TRBV19 to TRBJ2-7, with D possibly called TRBD1 or TRBD2 (5 bases each). The germline V and J ends were trimmed by 6 bases and 4 bases, with 13 bases remaining between them. Germline V gives CDR1 LNHDA, CDR2 SQIVND (reference sequence). This CDR3 contains 13 residues. CDR3 DNA sequence: TGTGCCAGTAGCTCGGCAGGGACGTACGAGCAGTACTTC. The encoded protein is CASSSAGTYEQYF.

The genes are TRBV5-4 and TRBJ2-2; D is uncertain. This CDR3 is 12 amino acids long. V was clipped by 4 bases and J by 8 bases, with 9 bases between them. Germline-derived CDR1 and CDR2 are SGHNT and YYREEE (reference sequence). CDR3 region: CASSPSAGELFF. The CDR3 region has the DNA TGTGCCAGCAGCCCCAGTGCTGGGGAGCTGTTTTTT.

This chain joins TRBV7-9 and TRBJ2-7; no reliable D call. The CDR3 has 12 residues. Trimming left V 1 base short and J 6 bases short, with 7 bases between. Germline V gene sequence: CDR1 SEHNR, CDR2 FQNEAQ (reference sequence). CDR3 coding DNA: TGTGCCAGCAGCTTAGACGTGCCCGAGCAGTACTTC. Protein product: CASSLDVPEQYF.

This CDR3 is CASEDTEAFF. The CDR3 DNA sequence: TGTGCCAGCGAGGACACTGAAGCTTTCTTT. The genes are TRBV7-9 and TRBJ1-1; D ambiguous. This CDR3 contains 10 residues. CDR1 SEHNR and CDR2 FQNEAQ come from the germline V gene (reference sequence). Between the trimmed V and J ends, which lost 8 bases and 3 bases, there was a span of 4 bases.

The chain has TRBV13 and TRBJ2-5; D is uncertain. Germline CDR1 PRHDT, CDR2 FYEKMQ (reference sequence). The CDR3 contains 13 residues. Trimming left V 5 bases short and J 5 bases short, with 12 bases between. DNA of the CDR3: TGTGCCAGCAGCGAAAGGGCATTCGAGACCCAGTACTTC. Its protein product is CASSERAFETQYF.

This clone was recorded only once. The rearrangement joins TRBV4-1 to TRBJ2-7, with D hard to call. V lost 4 bases to trimming and J lost 3 bases, with 10 bases between them. Germline assignment: CDR1 MGHRA and CDR2 YSYEKL. The CDR3 sequence is 13 residues long. CDR3: CASSPDPYYEQYF. The DNA for the CDR3 is TGCGCCAGCAGCCCCGACCCATACTACGAGCAGTACTTC.

V is TRBV4-1 and J is TRBJ2-4; the D gene is possibly TRBD2 (6 bases). Germline assignment: CDR1 MGHRA and CDR2 YSYEKL. The CDR3 spans 16 residues. Trimming cost V 4 bases and J 8 bases, with 21 bases left between them. In nucleotides, the CDR3 is TGCGCCAGCAGCCGTTATCTTAGCGGCGGCCCCGACATTCAGTACTTC. Amino acid sequence: CASSRYLSGGPDIQYF.

This clone was seen once. The chain uses TRBV7-7 and TRBJ1-4; TRBD1 agrees at 7 bases. Trimming at V came to 4 bases and at J to 6 bases, leaving 5 bases not matched to a gene. CDR1 is SSHAT and CDR2 is FNYEAQ in the germline V gene (reference sequence). The CDR3 covers 14 residues. The CDR3 sequence: CASSSQGHDEKLFF. The CDR3 DNA reads TGTGCCAGCAGCTCACAGGGGCATGATGAAAAACTGTTTTTT.